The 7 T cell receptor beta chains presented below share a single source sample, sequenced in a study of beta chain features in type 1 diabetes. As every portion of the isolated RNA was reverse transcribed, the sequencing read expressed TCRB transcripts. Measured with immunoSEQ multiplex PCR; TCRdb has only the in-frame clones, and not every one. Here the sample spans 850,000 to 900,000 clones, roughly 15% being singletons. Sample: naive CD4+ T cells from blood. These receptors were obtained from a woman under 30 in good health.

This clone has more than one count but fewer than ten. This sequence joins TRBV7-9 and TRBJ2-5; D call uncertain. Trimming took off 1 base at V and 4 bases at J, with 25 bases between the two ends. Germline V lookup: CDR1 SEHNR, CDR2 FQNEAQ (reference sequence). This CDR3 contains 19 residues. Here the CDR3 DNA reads TGTGCCAGCAGCTTAGTTGACCGGGCCGCGGACCATAAAAGAGAGACCCAGTACTTC. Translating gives CASSLVDRAADHKRETQYF.

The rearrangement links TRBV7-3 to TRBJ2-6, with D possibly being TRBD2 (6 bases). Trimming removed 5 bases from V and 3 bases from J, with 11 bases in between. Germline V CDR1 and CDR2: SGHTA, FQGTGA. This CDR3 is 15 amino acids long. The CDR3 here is CASSTQGGGANVLTF. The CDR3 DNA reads TGTGCCAGCAGCACCCAGGGAGGTGGGGCCAACGTCCTGACTTTC.

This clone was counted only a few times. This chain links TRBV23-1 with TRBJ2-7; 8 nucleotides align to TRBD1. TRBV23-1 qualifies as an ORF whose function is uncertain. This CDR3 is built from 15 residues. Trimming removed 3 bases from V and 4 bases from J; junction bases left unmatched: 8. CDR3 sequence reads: CASSQWGQAIYEQYF. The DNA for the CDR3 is TGCGCCAGCAGTCAGTGGGGACAGGCCATTTACGAGCAGTACTTC.

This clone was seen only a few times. In DNA form, the CDR3 reads TGTGCCAGCAGCCTGGCGGGAGAGAGAGAGACCCAGTACTTC. Amino acid sequence: CASSLAGERETQYF. V gene TRBV7-9 combines with J gene TRBJ2-5, with 7 nucleotides matching TRBD2. Trimming took 5 bases from V and 4 from J; bases not matched to a gene: 7. There are 14 residues in the CDR3. Germline CDR1 reads SEHNR; CDR2 reads FQNEAQ (reference sequence).

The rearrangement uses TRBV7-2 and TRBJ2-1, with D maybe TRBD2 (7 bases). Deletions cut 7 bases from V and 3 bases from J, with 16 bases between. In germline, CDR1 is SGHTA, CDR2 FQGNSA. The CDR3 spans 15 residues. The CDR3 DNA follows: TGTGCCAGCAACTTGGGGGCTAGCGGCTACAATGAGCAGTTCTTC. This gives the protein CASNLGASGYNEQFF.

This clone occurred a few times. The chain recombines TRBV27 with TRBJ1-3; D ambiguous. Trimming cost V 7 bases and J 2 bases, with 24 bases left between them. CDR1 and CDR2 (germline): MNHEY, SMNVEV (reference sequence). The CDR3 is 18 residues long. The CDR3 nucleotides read TGTGCCAGCACCAAACCCCCCGACGGTCCCATGCCTGGAAACACCATATATTTT. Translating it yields CASTKPPDGPMPGNTIYF.

The CDR3 spells CASSIRTGGETQYF. Here the CDR3 DNA reads TGTGCCAGTAGTATCCGGACAGGCGGAGAGACCCAGTACTTC. J is TRBJ2-5 and V is TRBV19; 7 bases are shared with TRBD1. The V segment lost 3 bases and the J segment 4 bases; nucleotides outside the gene matches: 5. Per the germline V gene, CDR1 is LNHDA and CDR2 is SQIVND (reference sequence). The CDR3 has 14 residues.